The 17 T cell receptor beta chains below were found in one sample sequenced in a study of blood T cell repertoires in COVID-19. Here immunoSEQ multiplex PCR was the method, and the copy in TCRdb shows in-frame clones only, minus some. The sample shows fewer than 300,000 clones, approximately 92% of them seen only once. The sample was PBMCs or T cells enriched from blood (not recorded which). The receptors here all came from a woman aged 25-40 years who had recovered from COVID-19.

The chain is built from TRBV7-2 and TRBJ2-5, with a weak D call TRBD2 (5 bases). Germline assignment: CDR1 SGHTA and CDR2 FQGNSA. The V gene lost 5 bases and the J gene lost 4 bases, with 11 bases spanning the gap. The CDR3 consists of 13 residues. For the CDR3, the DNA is TGTGCCAGCAGCCCGGGGATAGTAGAGACCCAGTACTTC. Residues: CASSPGIVETQYF.

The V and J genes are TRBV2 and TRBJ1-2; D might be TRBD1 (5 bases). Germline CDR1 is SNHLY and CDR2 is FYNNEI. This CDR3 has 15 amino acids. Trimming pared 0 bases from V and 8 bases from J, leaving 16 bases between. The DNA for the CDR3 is TGTGCCAGCAGTGAAGCGCTTGGCAGGGCTAGGGGCTACACCTTC. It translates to CASSEALGRARGYTF.

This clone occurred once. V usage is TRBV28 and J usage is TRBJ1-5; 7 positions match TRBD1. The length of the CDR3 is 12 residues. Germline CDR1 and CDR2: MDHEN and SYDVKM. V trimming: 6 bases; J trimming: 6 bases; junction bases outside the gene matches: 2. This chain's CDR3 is CASRDRVQPQHF. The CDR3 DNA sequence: TGTGCCAGCAGAGACAGGGTTCAGCCCCAGCATTTT.

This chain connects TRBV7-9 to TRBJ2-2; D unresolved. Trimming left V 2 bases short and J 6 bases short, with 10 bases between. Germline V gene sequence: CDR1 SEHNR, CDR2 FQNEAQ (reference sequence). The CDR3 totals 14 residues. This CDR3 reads CASSLFEAPGELFF. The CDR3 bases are TGTGCCAGCAGCTTATTCGAGGCCCCCGGGGAGCTGTTTTTT.

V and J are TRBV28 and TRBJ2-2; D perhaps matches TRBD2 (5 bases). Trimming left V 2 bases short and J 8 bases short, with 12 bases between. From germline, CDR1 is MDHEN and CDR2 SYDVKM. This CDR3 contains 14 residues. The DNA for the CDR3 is TGTGCCAGCAGTTTAAGGGCCCGGGGAGGGGAGCTGTTTTTT. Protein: CASSLRARGGELFF.

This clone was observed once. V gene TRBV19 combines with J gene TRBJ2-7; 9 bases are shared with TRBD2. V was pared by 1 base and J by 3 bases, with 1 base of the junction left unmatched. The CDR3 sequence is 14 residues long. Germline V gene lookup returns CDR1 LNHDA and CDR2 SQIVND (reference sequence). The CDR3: CASSIASGNYEQYF. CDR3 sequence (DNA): TGTGCCAGTAGTATAGCTAGCGGGAACTACGAGCAGTACTTC.

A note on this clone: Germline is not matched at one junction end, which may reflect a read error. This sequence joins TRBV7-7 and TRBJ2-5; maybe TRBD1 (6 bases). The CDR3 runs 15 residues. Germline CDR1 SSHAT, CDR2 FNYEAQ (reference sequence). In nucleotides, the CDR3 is TGTGCTAGCAGCTTAGACGCAGGGGTTCAAGAGACCCAGTACTTC. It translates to CASSLDAGVQETQYF.

This CDR3 is CASSSGTSVEQFF. The CDR3 DNA sequence: TGTGCCAGCAGCTCCGGCACTAGTGTTGAGCAGTTCTTC. The rearrangement joins TRBV11-3 to TRBJ2-1, with a possible D match to TRBD2 (5 bases). V shed 4 bases and J shed 9 bases, with 13 bases lying between them. The CDR3 totals 13 residues. CDR1 and CDR2 from the germline V gene are SGHNT and YENEEA.

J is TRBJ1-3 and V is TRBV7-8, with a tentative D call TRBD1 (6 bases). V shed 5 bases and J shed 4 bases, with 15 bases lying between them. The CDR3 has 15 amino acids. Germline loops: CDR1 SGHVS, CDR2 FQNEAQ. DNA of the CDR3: TGTGCCAGCAGCCCTCAGGGGTTGAGAGGAAACACCATATATTTT. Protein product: CASSPQGLRGNTIYF.

The CDR3 sequence is CAWKVARGTGELFF. The CDR3 DNA reads TGTGCCTGGAAAGTAGCGAGGGGGACCGGGGAGCTGTTTTTT. This chain connects TRBV30 to TRBJ2-2, with TRBD1 as a possible D gene (6 bases). Germline CDR1 GTSNPN, CDR2 SVGIG (reference sequence). The CDR3 sequence is 14 residues long. Trimming removed 4 bases from V and 5 bases from J, with 14 bases in between.

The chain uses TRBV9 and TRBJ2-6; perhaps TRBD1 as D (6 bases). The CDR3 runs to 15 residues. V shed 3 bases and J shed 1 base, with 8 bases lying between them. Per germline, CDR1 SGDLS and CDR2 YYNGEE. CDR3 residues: CASSAQGSGANVLTF. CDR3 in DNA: TGTGCCAGCAGCGCCCAGGGGTCTGGGGCCAACGTCCTGACTTTC.

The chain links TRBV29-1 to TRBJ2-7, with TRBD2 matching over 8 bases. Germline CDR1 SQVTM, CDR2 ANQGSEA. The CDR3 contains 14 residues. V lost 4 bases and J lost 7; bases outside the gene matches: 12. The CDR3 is CSVGVNGRAREQYF. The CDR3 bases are TGCAGCGTTGGGGTTAACGGGAGGGCACGGGAGCAGTACTTC.

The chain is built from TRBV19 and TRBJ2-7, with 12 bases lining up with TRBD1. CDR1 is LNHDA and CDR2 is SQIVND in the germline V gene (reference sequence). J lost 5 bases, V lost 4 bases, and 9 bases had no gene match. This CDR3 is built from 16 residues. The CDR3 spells CASSTGDRGRFDEQYF. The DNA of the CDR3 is TGTGCCAGTAGTACGGGGGACAGGGGGCGTTTCGACGAGCAGTACTTC.

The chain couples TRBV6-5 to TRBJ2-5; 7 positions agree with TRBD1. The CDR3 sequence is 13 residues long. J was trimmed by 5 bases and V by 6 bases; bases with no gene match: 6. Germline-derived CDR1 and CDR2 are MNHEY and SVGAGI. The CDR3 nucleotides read TGTGCCAGCAGCCGACAGGGTTTGGAGACCCAGTACTTC. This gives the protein CASSRQGLETQYF.

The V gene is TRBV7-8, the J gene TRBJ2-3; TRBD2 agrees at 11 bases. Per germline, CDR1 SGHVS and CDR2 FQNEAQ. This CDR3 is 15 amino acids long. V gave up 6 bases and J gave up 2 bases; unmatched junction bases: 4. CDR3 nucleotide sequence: TGTGCCAGCAGTCTGACTAGCGGGGACACAGATACGCAGTATTTT. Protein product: CASSLTSGDTDTQYF.

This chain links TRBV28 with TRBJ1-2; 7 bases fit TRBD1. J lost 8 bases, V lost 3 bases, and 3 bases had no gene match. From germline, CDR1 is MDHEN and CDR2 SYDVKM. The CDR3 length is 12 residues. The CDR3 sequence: CASSFRGPGYTF. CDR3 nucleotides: TGTGCCAGCAGTTTTAGGGGGCCGGGCTACACCTTC.

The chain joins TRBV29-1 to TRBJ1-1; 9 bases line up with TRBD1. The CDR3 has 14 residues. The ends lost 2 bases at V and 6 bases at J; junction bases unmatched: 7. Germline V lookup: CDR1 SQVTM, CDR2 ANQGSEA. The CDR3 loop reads CSVETRTGEPEAFF. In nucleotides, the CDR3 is TGCAGCGTTGAAACCCGGACAGGGGAGCCTGAAGCTTTCTTT.